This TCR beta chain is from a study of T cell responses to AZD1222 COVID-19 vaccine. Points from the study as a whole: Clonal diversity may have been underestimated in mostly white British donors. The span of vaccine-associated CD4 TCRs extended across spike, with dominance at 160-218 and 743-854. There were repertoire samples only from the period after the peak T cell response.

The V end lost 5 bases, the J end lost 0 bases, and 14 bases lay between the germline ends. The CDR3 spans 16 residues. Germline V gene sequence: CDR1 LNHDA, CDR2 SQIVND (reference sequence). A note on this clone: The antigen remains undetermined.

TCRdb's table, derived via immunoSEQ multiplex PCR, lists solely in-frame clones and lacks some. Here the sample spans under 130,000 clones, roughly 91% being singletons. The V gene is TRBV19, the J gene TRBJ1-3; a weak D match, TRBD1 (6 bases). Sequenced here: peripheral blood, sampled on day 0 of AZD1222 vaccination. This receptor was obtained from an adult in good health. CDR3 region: CASSSDDRRSGNTIYF. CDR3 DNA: TGTGCCAGTAGTTCCGACGACAGGCGCTCTGGAAACACCATATATTTT.